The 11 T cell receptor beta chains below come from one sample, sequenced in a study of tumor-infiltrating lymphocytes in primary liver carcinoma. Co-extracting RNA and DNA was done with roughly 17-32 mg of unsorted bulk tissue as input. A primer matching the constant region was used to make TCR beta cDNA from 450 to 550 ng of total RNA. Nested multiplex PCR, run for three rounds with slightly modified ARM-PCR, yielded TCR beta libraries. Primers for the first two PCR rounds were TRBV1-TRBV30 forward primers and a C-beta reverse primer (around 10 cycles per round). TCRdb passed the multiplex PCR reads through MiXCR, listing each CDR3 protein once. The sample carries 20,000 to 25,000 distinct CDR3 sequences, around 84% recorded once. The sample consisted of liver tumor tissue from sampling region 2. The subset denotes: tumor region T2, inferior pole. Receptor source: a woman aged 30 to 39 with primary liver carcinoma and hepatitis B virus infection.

CDR3 region: CAGSLSGTSGFEQFF. The CDR3 bases are TGTGCCGGTAGCCTGTCCGGGACTAGCGGATTTGAGCAGTTCTTC. The chain has TRBV12-3 or TRBV12-4 and TRBJ2-1; 11 positions agree with TRBD2. The CDR3 is 15 residues long. J gave up 9 bases and V 11 bases, and 15 bases lay outside the gene matches.

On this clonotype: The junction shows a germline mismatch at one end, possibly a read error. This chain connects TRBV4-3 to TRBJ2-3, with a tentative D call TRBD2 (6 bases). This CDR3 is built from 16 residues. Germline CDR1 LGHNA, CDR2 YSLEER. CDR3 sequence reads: CASSRGFAGTRHTHYF. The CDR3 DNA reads TGCGCCAGCAGCCGAGGTTTTGCGGGAACCAGGCATACGCATTATTTT.

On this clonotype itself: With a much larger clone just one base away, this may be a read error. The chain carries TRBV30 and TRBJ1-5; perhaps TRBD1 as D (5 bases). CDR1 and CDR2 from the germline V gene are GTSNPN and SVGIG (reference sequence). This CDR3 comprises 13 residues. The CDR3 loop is CVWSLGAGGPQHF. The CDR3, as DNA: TGTGTCTGGAGTCTAGGGGCGGGAGGGCCCCAGCATTTT.

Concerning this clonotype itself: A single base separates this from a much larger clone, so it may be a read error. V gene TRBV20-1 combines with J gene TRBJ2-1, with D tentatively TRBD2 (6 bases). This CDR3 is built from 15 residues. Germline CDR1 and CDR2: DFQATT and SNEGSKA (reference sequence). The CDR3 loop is CSTRDIRRENNEQFF. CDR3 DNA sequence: TGCAGTACTAGAGATATCCGGCGGGAAAACAATGAGCAGTTCTTC.

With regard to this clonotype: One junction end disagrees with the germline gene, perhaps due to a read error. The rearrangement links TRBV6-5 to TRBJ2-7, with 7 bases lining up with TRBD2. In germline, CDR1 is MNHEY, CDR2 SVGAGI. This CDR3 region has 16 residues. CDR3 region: CASSITTGGPAREQYF. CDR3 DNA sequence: TGTGCCAGCAGTATAACCACGGGGGGACCAGCTAGGGAGCAATACTTC.

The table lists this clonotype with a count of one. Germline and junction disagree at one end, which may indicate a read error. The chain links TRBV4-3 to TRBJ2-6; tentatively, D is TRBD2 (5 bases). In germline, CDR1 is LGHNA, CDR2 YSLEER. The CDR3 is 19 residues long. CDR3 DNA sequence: TGCGCTAGCAGTCAAGAGAGTAGCGAGATAGGCTATGGGGCCAACGTCCTGACTTTC. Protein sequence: CASSQESSEIGYGANVLTF.

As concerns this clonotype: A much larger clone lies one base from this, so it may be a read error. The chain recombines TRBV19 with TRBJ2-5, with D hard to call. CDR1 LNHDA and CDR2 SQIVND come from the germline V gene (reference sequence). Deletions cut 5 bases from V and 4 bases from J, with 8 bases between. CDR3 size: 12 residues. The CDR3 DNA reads TGTGCCAGTAGTCGCGGTAGAGAGACCCAGTACTTC. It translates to CASSRGRETQYF.

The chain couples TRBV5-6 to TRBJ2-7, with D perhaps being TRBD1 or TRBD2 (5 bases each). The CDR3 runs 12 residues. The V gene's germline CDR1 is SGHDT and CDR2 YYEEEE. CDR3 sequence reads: CTGGLRGNEQYF. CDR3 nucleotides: TGTACCGGCGGCTTGAGGGGTAACGAGCAGTACTTC.

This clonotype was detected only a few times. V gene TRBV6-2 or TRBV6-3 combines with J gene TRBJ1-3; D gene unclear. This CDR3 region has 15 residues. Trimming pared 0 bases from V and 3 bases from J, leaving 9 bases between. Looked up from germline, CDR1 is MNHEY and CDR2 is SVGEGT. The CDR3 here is CASSYSIGIGNTIYF. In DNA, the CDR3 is TGTGCCAGCAGTTACTCGATCGGGATTGGAAACACCATATATTTT.

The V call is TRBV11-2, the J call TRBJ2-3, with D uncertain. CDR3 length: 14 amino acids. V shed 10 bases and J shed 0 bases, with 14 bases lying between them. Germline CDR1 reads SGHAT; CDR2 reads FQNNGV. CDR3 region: CATSLVYSTDTQYF. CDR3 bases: TGTGCCACAAGCTTAGTTTATAGCACAGATACGCAGTATTTT.

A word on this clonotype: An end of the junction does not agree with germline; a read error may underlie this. As DNA, the CDR3 is TGCGGCGTTGAAACCGGAAGGGGAGTGGGGGAGACTCAGTACTTC. This sequence encodes CGVETGRGVGETQYF. The chain employs TRBV29-1 and TRBJ2-5; the D call may be TRBD1 or TRBD2 (5 bases each). CDR1 is SQVTM, CDR2 ANQGSEA, per germline. The CDR3 is 15 residues long.